The rows below give T cell receptor beta chains drawn from one sample of a study of blood T cell repertoires in COVID-19. Here immunoSEQ multiplex PCR was the method, and the copy in TCRdb shows in-frame clones only, minus some. The sample consists of just over 90,000 clones, 86% of them appearing once. The sequenced sample consisted of peripheral blood. The source of these receptors is a woman aged 80 or over with acute or convalescent COVID-19. The CDR3 runs from the conserved cysteine through the conserved F or W. The D gene is left open where the match is weak. Not all rows give a size; the values are once, few, many and, for expanded clones, a class.

>TRBD2|TRBJ2-1|few|TRBV2
CASRKTSGGAEEQFF
TGTGCCAGCAGGAAGACTAGCGGGGGGGCCGAGGAGCAGTTCTTC
>.|TRBJ1-6|.|TRBV9
CASSQHDSPLHF
TGTGCCAGCAGCCAACATGATTCACCCCTCCACTTT
>TRBD2|TRBJ2-5|.|TRBV5-1
CASSTGLAGKQETQYF
TGCGCCAGCAGCACGGGACTAGCGGGGAAACAAGAGACCCAGTACTTC
>.|TRBJ1-2|.|TRBV4-2
CASSSLTGGRNYGYTF
TGTGCCAGCAGCTCCCTGACGGGGGGACGTAACTATGGCTACACCTTC
>TRBD2|TRBJ2-1|.|TRBV19
CASSIGGGDYNEQFF
TGTGCCAGTAGTATAGGCGGGGGGGATTACAATGAGCAGTTCTTC
>TRBD1|TRBJ2-3|.|TRBV4-1
CASSRSGTGGRTDTQYF
TGCGCCAGCAGTCGCAGCGGGACAGGGGGCCGCACAGATACGCAGTATTTT
>TRBD1|TRBJ1-4|.|TRBV10-1
CASILLQGHEEDEKLFF
TGCGCCAGCATCTTACTACAGGGGCACGAGGAGGATGAAAAACTGTTTTTT
>.|TRBJ1-1|once|TRBV5-1
CASSLTGRVNTEAFF
TGCGCCAGCAGCTTAACAGGGAGGGTGAACACTGAAGCTTTCTTT
>TRBD1|TRBJ1-1|.|TRBV7-2
CASSLRQGDLNTEAFF
TGTGCCAGCAGCCTACGACAGGGGGACCTTAACACTGAAGCTTTCTTT
>.|TRBJ1-6|.|TRBV30
CAWSINSPLHF
TGTGCCTGGAGCATTAATTCACCCCTCCACTTT
>TRBD1|TRBJ2-4|.|TRBV5-1
CASSSGQPAGNIQYF
TGCGCCAGCAGCTCGGGACAGCCTGCGGGAAACATTCAGTACTTC
>.|TRBJ2-2|.|TRBV5-4
CASSLDQGWGELFF
TGTGCCAGCAGCTTGGATCAGGGTTGGGGGGAGCTGTTTTTT
>.|TRBJ1-1|.|TRBV2
CASSPGQIEAFF
TGTGCCAGCAGTCCCGGACAGATCGAGGCTTTCTTT
>TRBD2|TRBJ2-5|.|TRBV3-1/TRBV3-2
CASSQSSGTSGGAGKTQYF
TGTGCCAGCAGCCAGTCCTCCGGGACTAGCGGGGGGGCGGGGAAGACCCAGTACTTC
>TRBD2|TRBJ2-7|.|TRBV6-6
CASSYRGLGLAGVLYF
TGTGCCAGCAGTTACCGAGGCCTGGGTCTAGCGGGGGTCTTGTACTTC
>.|TRBJ2-7|.|TRBV5-1
CASSLMAGYTYEQYF
TGCGCCAGCAGCTTGATGGCGGGGTACACCTACGAGCAGTACTTC
>.|TRBJ2-7|.|TRBV4-2
CASSQVAGSYEQYF
TGTGCCAGCAGCCAAGTGGCGGGGTCCTACGAGCAGTACTTC
>TRBD2|TRBJ2-3|.|TRBV5-1
CASSIPSGGATDTQYF
TGCGCCAGCAGCATCCCAAGCGGGGGGGCCACAGATACGCAGTATTTT
>TRBD1|TRBJ1-1|once|TRBV4-2
CASSQGFRGKNTEAFF
TGTGCCAGCAGCCAAGGTTTCAGGGGGAAGAACACTGAAGCTTTCTTT
>TRBD1|TRBJ2-7|.|TRBV12-3/TRBV12-4
CASSQGQVKYF
TGTGCCAGCAGTCAGGGACAGGTGAAGTACTTC
>TRBD2|TRBJ2-5|.|TRBV9
CASTPLGSGGATQYF
TGTGCCAGCACCCCCCTCGGGAGCGGGGGGGCCACCCAGTACTTC
>TRBD1|TRBJ1-5|.|TRBV5-4
CASSSGTGNNQPQHF
TGTGCCAGCAGCTCCGGGACAGGGAACAATCAGCCCCAGCATTTT
>.|TRBJ1-5|.|TRBV7-8
CASSEQGPNQPQHF
TGTGCCAGCAGCGAACAGGGTCCGAATCAGCCCCAGCATTTT
>TRBD1|TRBJ2-7|.|TRBV28
CASGGPDRNSYEQYF
TGTGCCAGCGGAGGTCCGGACAGGAACTCCTACGAGCAGTACTTC
>.|TRBJ2-7|.|TRBV5-1
CASSLGVRTAKPYEQYF
TGCGCCAGCAGCTTGGGCGTTCGGACAGCGAAACCCTACGAGCAGTACTTC
>TRBD2|TRBJ2-7|few|TRBV19
CASSTYGGSEQYF
TGTGCCAGTAGTACTTACGGGGGGTCCGAGCAGTACTTC
>TRBD1|TRBJ1-5|few|TRBV19
CASSFGQGGNQPQHF
TGTGCCAGTAGTTTTGGACAGGGGGGTAATCAGCCCCAGCATTTT
>TRBD2|TRBJ2-3|.|TRBV4-1
CASTPTSGGTLSTDTQYF
TGCGCCAGCACCCCGACTAGCGGGGGGACACTTAGCACAGATACGCAGTATTTT
>.|TRBJ1-3|.|TRBV18
CASSPQRERAGNTIYF
TGTGCCAGCTCACCACAACGGGAAAGGGCTGGAAACACCATATATTTT
>.|TRBJ2-7|.|TRBV2
CASNVGGTREQYF
TGTGCCAGCAATGTCGGGGGAACGCGCGAGCAGTACTTC
>.|TRBJ1-4|.|TRBV15
CATSRGLPGNEKLFF
TGTGCCACCAGCAGAGGTCTGCCAGGGAATGAAAAACTGTTTTTT
>TRBD1|TRBJ1-3|.|TRBV3-1/TRBV3-2
CASTQGGASSGNTIYF
TGTGCCAGCACCCAGGGGGGGGCGAGCTCTGGAAACACCATATATTTT
>.|TRBJ2-1|.|TRBV6-5
CASSTARAIEQFF
TGTGCCAGCAGTACCGCGAGGGCGATTGAGCAGTTCTTC
>.|TRBJ2-7|.|TRBV6-2/TRBV6-3
CASSRLLNEQYF
TGTGCCAGCAGCCGACTACTTAACGAGCAGTACTTC
>TRBD2|TRBJ2-1|.|TRBV7-2
CASSSKVLAGGPNEQFF
TGTGCCAGCAGCTCTAAAGTACTAGCGGGGGGGCCTAATGAGCAGTTCTTC
>.|TRBJ1-6|once|TRBV10-3
CAISEGHSSDSPLHF
TGTGCCATCAGTGAGGGACACTCGTCGGATTCACCCCTCCACTTT
>.|TRBJ1-6|.|TRBV6-2/TRBV6-3
CASSQEGLYSPLHF
TGTGCCAGCAGCCAAGAGGGTTTATACTCACCCCTCCACTTT
>TRBD1|TRBJ2-7|.|TRBV5-1
CASSPGQGSYEQYF
TGCGCCAGCAGCCCGGGACAGGGGTCTTACGAGCAGTACTTC
>.|TRBJ1-4|.|TRBV4-1
CASSQGPNPGKLFF
TGCGCCAGCAGCCAAGGACCCAACCCGGGAAAACTGTTTTTT
>TRBD1|TRBJ1-2|.|TRBV12-3/TRBV12-4
CASSRTGAYGYTF
TGTGCCAGCAGTCGGACAGGGGCATATGGCTACACCTTC